A single sample is the source of the 5 T cell receptor beta chains below, sequenced in a study of vaccination and CD4 T cells after COVID-19. Treatment reported: roughly 10-day PBMC culture with coronavirus spike peptide pools or control peptides (ViraFEST assay). These receptors have no known antigen. Scientists ran DNA taken from cultured CD4+ T cells through the Oncomine TCR Beta short-read assay for sequencing. TCRdb re-called the PCR reads with MiXCR, one entry per CDR3 protein. The sample shows tens of thousands of distinct CDR3 sequences, 50% to 65% of them seen only once. The sample consisted of CD4+ T cells from blood, cultured in vitro, taken before SARS-CoV-2 vaccination. These receptors were taken from a human donor who received a COVID-19 vaccine.

The rearrangement links TRBV24-1 to TRBJ1-2; D remains ambiguous. CDR1 and CDR2 from the germline V gene are KGHDR and SFDVKD. The CDR3 contains 14 residues. V lost 1 base and J 1 base, leaving 6 bases between the germline ends. The CDR3 DNA sequence: TGTGCCACCAGTGATTTAAGGGTTAACTATGGCTACACCTTC. This sequence encodes CATSDLRVNYGYTF.

The V and J genes are TRBV7-2 and TRBJ2-3; D remains unclear. This CDR3 spans 13 amino acids. Germline V lookup: CDR1 SGHTA, CDR2 FQGNSA. The V end was cut by 1 base, the J end by 10 bases, with 12 bases between. The CDR3 nucleotides are TGTGCCAGCAGCTTAGGGGTTCAAAGTTCGCAGTATTTT. This sequence encodes CASSLGVQSSQYF.

The chain carries TRBV5-4 and TRBJ2-3, with TRBD2 matching over 10 bases. V lost 5 bases to trimming and J lost 5 bases; unmatched junction nucleotides: 8. Germline V gene lookup returns CDR1 SGHNT and CDR2 YYREEE (reference sequence). This CDR3 comprises 15 residues. The CDR3 loop is CASSPIAGGGDTQYF. CDR3 DNA sequence: TGTGCCAGCAGTCCCATAGCGGGGGGCGGAGATACGCAGTATTTT.

To note about this clonotype: A read error may produce the germline difference seen at one junction end. V usage is TRBV12-3 or TRBV12-4 and J usage is TRBJ2-5, with D maybe TRBD2 (5 bases). The length of the CDR3 is 18 residues. CDR3 coding DNA: TGTGCCAGCAGGTCGACGGGGAAGGAGGCCTCATTGGGAGAGTCCCAGTACTTC. Translation: CASRSTGKEASLGESQYF.

The chain links TRBV20-1 to TRBJ2-1, with 8 bases fitting TRBD1. The junction had 14 bases not matched to a gene; V was cut back by 1 base and J by 9 bases. CDR3 length: 16 amino acids. Germline V gene sequence: CDR1 DFQATT, CDR2 SNEGSKA (reference sequence). The CDR3 protein is CSARALEGTGIGEQFF. The CDR3 region has the DNA TGCAGTGCTAGAGCCCTTGAGGGGACAGGAATTGGTGAGCAGTTCTTC.